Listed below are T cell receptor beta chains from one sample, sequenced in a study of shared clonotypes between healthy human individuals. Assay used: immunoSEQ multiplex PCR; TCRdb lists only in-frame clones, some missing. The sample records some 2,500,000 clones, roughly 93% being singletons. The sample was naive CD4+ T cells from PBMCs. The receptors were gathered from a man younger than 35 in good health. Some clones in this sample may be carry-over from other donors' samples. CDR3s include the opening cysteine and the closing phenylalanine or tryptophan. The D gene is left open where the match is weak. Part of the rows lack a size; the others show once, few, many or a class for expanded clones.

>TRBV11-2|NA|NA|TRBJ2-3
TGTGCCAGCAGCTTTGGGGCGGGAATCACAGATACGCAGTATTTT
CASSFGAGITDTQYF
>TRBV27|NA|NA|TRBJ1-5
TGTGCCAGCAGTGGGGGGTTTAGCAATCAGCCCCAGCATTTT
CASSGGFSNQPQHF
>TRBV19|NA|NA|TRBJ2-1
TGTGCCAGCAAGGCCTTAGCAGGTTACAATGAGCAGTTCTTC
CASKALAGYNEQFF
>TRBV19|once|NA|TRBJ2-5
TGTGCCAGTAGTACGTACGAGACCCAGTACTTC
CASSTYETQYF
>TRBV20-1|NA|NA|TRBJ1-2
TGCAGTGTGCGAGATAACTATGGCTACACCTTC
CSVRDNYGYTF
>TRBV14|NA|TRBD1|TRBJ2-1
TGTGCCAGCAGTCATTTCCGGACAGGGCGCTACAATGAGCAGTTCTTC
CASSHFRTGRYNEQFF
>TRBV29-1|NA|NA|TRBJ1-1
TGCAGCGGAAGAATGAACACTGAAGCTTTCTTT
CSGRMNTEAFF
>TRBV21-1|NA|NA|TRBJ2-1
TGTGCCAGCAGCAACCCGGGGACAAACAATGAGCAGTTCTTC
CASSNPGTNNEQFF
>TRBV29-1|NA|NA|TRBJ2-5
TGCAGTTCCGGGTTAGAGACCCAGTACTTC
CSSGLETQYF
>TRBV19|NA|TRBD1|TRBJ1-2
TGTGCCAGTAGTAGTTACAGACAGGGTCGTGGCTACACCTTC
CASSSYRQGRGYTF
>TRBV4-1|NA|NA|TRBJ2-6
TGCGCCAGCAGCCAAGCACAGTCTGGGGCCAACGTCCTGACTTTC
CASSQAQSGANVLTF
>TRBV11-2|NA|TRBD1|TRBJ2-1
TGTGCCAGCAGCTTAGCTACAGGGGGCACGGGTGAGCAGTTCTTC
CASSLATGGTGEQFF
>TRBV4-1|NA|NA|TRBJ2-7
TGCGCCAGCAGCCTTTCCCTCTCCGTAGGTTCCTACGAGCAGTACTTC
CASSLSLSVGSYEQYF
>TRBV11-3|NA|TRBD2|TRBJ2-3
TGTGCCAGCAGCTTAGCTCGGGGGGGACCAGATACGCAGTATTTT
CASSLARGGPDTQYF
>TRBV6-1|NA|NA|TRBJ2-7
TGTGCCAGCGCCAGAGGAAAAGACAGCACCTACGAGCAGTACTTC
CASARGKDSTYEQYF
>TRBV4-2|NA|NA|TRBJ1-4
TGTGCCAGCGGCGGGACGGGGAACGAAAAACTGTTTTTT
CASGGTGNEKLFF
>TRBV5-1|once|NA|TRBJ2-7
TGCGCCAGCGGACCTAGCGCATGGGGAAGCTCCTACGAGCAGTACTTC
CASGPSAWGSSYEQYF
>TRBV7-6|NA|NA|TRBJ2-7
TGTGCCAGCAGCCCCTTTTGGGACCCCTACGAGCAGTACTTC
CASSPFWDPYEQYF
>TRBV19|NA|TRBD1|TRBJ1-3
TGTGCCAGTAGTCCCCGCGGGACAGGGACTAGCTCTGGAAACACCATATATTTT
CASSPRGTGTSSGNTIYF
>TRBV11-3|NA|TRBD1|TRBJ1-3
TGTGCCAGCAGCCAGGGACAGAACTTACCTGGAAACACCATATATTTT
CASSQGQNLPGNTIYF
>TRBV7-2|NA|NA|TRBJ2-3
TGTGCCAGCATGGACGTTAACACAGATACGCAGTATTTT
CASMDVNTDTQYF
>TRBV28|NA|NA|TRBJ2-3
TGTGCCAGCAGGGTGACAGGAGAAAGAGATACGCAGTATTTT
CASRVTGERDTQYF
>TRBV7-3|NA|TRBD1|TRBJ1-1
TGTGCCAGCAGCCCCCCGACAGGGCTGGCCACTGAAGCTTTCTTT
CASSPPTGLATEAFF
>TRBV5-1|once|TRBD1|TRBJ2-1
TGCGCCAGCAGCTTGGAGACAGGGGGGTCCTACAATGAGCAGTTCTTC
CASSLETGGSYNEQFF
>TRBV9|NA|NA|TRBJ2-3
TGTGCCAGCAGCGTATTTTCTAGCACAGATACGCAGTATTTT
CASSVFSSTDTQYF
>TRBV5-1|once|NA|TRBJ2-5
TGCGCCAGCAGCTTGTGGGTAGCGGTTATGGGGGAGACCCAGTACTTC
CASSLWVAVMGETQYF
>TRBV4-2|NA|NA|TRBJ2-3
TGTGCCAGCAGCCAAATGAAGACGGGAGTGGCGGATACGCAGTATTTT
CASSQMKTGVADTQYF